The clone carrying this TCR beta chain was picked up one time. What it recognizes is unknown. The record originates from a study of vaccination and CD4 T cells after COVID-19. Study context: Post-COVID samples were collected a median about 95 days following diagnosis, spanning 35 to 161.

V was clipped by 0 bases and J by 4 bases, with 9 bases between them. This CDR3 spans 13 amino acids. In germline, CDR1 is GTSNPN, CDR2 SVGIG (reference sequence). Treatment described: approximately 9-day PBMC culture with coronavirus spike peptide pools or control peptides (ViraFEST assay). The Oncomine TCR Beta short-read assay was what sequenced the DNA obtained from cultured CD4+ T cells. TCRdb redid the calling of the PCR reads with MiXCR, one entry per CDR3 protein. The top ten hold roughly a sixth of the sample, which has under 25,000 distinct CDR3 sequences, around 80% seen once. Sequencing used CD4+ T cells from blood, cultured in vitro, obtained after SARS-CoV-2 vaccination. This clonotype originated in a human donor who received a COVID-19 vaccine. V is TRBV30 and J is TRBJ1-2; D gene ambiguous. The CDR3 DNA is TGTGCCTGGAGTGTACAGACGTCCTATGGCTACACCTTC. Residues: CAWSVQTSYGYTF. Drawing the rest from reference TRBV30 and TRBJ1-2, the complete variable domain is SQTIHQWPATLVQPVGSPLSLECTVEGTSNPNLYWYRQAAGRGLQLLFYSVGIGQISSEVPQNLSASRPQDRQFILSSKKLLLSDSGFYLCAWSVQTSYGYTFGSGTRLTVV.